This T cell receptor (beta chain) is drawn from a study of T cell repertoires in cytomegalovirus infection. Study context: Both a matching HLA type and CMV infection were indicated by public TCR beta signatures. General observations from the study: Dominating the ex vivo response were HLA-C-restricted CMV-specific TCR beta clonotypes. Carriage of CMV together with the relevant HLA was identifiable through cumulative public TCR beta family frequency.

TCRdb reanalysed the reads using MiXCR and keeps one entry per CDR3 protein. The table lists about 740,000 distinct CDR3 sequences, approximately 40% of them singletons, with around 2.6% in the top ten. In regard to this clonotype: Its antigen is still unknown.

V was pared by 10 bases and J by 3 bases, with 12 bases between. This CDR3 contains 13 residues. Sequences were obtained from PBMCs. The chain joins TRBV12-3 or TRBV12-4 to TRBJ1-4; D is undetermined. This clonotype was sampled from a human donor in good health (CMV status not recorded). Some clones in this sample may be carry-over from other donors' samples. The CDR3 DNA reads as TGTGCCACCGCACCCTGGCCTAATGAAAAACTGTTTTTT. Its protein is CATAPWPNEKLFF.